Listed here is a single T cell receptor (beta chain). The clone's antigen remains unknown. Base qualities were left out, and no much larger clone turns up one base away. The data belong to a study of T-cell reconstitution after alpha-beta-depleted transplantation in children (dated by TCRdb to 2016 to 2018). About the study as a whole: Using TCR repertoire profiling, the study followed T-cell immune reconstitution in a quantitative way in children after TCRalphabeta/CD19-depleted allogeneic hematopoietic cell transplantation.

Its CDR3 holds 14 amino acids, cysteine through phenylalanine. Of all the DNA, just the CDR3 is kept, 42 bases in frame from base 1. CDR1 and CDR2 were assigned from the germline V gene as SGHRS and YFSETQ. The junction shows trimming of 5 bases on V and 0 bases on J, plus 11 bases between the germline ends. Library preparation was by PCR. Sequencing relied on an Illumina HiSeq 2500. TCR library preparation used molecular barcoding, with unique molecular identifiers applied to normalize quantification of the TCRbeta repertoire. In-frame beta chains were kept once TCRdb had trimmed the public reads at Q25 with fastp and called clones with MiXCR. Entries are consolidated by CDR3 protein sequence, retaining the most common genes and DNA. Present in this sample are roughly 500,000 distinct CDR3 sequences, 12% of which were seen just once. The ten most abundant clones make up about 5.4% of the sample.

The chain uses TRBV5-1 and TRBJ1-2; tentative D gene TRBD1, with 5 bases matching. The sequence was obtained from a human donor who donated a stem cell graft to a child with combined immunodeficiency. The starting material was PBMCs from the stem cell graft donor, obtained from the stem cell graft. The CDR3 corresponds to CASSQTDTNYGYTF. The DNA sequence is as follows: TGCGCCAGCAGTCAGACAGACACTAACTATGGCTACACCTTC.